The rows below give T cell receptor beta chains drawn from one sample of a study of shared clonotypes between healthy human individuals. Clones were read by immunoSEQ multiplex PCR, and TCRdb kept only the in-frame ones, dropping some. Among a few million clones, around nine tenths were seen once, and the ten largest hold roughly 0.13%. The specimen sequenced was naive CD4+ T cells sorted from blood. These receptor sequences come from a man aged 18 to 35 in good health. Both conserved end residues are part of each CDR3.

CDR3 protein	V gene	J gene
CASGRGNTEAFF	TRBV28	TRBJ1-1
CASNWTRGSNQPQHF	TRBV27	TRBJ1-5
CAISGGQGGYTF	TRBV10-3	TRBJ1-2
CASSEPGQGLGIQYF	TRBV6-1	TRBJ2-4
CASSQDPTGELFF	TRBV14	TRBJ2-2
CASSHTGSNQPQHF	TRBV4-3	TRBJ1-5
CASSRGSNQPQHF	TRBV18	TRBJ1-5
CASSQVSGLSYEQYF	TRBV4-3	TRBJ2-7
CASSQDITGYGYTF	TRBV4-3	TRBJ1-2
CASSLGNARSSYEQYF	TRBV5-6	TRBJ2-7
CATSRPMDEQYF	TRBV15	TRBJ2-7
CASSSEGLGATYEQYF	TRBV6-5	TRBJ2-7
CASSLEWDGENTEAFF	TRBV5-1	TRBJ1-1
CAWSVRGREYF	TRBV30	TRBJ2-7
CASSFVNSNQPQHF	TRBV6-1	TRBJ1-5
CATSRDRTGSSGNTIYF	TRBV15	TRBJ1-3
CASSLGTGGLHQPQHF	TRBV11-2	TRBJ1-5
CASSDNSLAGTDTQYF	TRBV10-1	TRBJ2-3
CASSHPSLGRGVQETQYF	TRBV27	TRBJ2-5
CASSPGQGPAETQYF	TRBV5-6	TRBJ2-5
CASSQVGPNQPQHF	TRBV4-1	TRBJ1-5
CASSPGQATSNYGYTF	TRBV18	TRBJ1-2
CASSIRTGAMNTEAFF	TRBV19	TRBJ1-1
CASSIVSGGRHEQYF	TRBV19	TRBJ2-7
CASRGTDFHNEQFF	TRBV25-1	TRBJ2-1
CASSEQGTGPETQYF	TRBV6-1	TRBJ2-5
CASSVQFVGETQYF	TRBV7-2	TRBJ2-5
CASSARGMEAFF	TRBV6-1	TRBJ1-1